This T cell receptor beta chain was recorded in a study of blood T cell repertoires in COVID-19. CDR3 length: 10 residues. Germline CDR1 DFQATT, CDR2 SNEGSKA (reference sequence). V was pared by 6 bases and J by 11 bases, with 13 bases between. Generated by immunoSEQ multiplex PCR, the TCRdb table keeps only in-frame clones and is missing some. The sample includes about 250,000 clones, 70% to 90% of them seen just once. The source material was peripheral blood. This chain joins TRBV20-1 and TRBJ1-2; possible D gene TRBD1, 6 bases. The sequence was collected from a man between 18 and 35 years old with active or convalescent COVID-19. This CDR3 reads CSAPDRGYTF. The CDR3 coding sequence is TGCAGTGCACCGGACAGAGGTTACACCTTC.